The source of this T cell receptor beta chain is a study of identical twins. As regards this clonotype: Its antigen is not known.

Findings of the study overall: It was out-of-frame TCR alpha sharing in monozygotic twins that models underestimated. An excess of low generation probability was shown by twin-shared out-of-frame alpha sequences. In drawing conclusions, the study used cross-sectional statistical analysis and did not follow the same donors.

Via MiXCR, TCRdb re-called the 5' RACE reads, giving one row per CDR3 protein. Here the sample spans roughly 490,000 distinct CDR3 sequences, around an eighth being singletons. From germline, CDR1 is KGHSH and CDR2 LQKENI. The germline V and J ends were trimmed by 2 bases and 2 bases, with 12 bases remaining between them. The CDR3 is 15 residues long. Another study also made use of these data, one on yellow fever vaccine responses in identical twins. From that study: The authors reported partly convergent, partly personalized vaccine responses in identical twins.

The specimen sequenced was CD4+ T cells sorted from blood. V is TRBV18 and J is TRBJ2-5; D is unclear. The TCR was taken from a woman aged 18-29 years in good health. DNA for the CDR3: TGTGCCAGCTCACCATTCACAGCCTCTCAAGAGACCCAGTACTTC. It encodes CASSPFTASQETQYF.